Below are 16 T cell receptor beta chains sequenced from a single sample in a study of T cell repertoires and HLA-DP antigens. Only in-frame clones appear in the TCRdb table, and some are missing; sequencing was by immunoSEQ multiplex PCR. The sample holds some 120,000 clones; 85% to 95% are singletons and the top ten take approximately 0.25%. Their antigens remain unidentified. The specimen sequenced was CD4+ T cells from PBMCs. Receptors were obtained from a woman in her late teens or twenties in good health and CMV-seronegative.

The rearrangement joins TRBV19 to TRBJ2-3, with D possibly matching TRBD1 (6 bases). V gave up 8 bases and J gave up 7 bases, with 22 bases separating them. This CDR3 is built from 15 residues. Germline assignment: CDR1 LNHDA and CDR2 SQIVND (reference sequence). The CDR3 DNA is TGTGCCAGTGCCCGGACAGCCGAGATCCCCTATACGCAGTATTTT. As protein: CASARTAEIPYTQYF.

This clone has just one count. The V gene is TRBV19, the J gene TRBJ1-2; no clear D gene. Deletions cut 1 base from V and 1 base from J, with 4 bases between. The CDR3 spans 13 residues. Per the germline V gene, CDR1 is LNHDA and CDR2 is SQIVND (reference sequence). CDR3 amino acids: CASSIGINYGYTF. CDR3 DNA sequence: TGTGCCAGTAGTATAGGAATTAACTATGGCTACACCTTC.

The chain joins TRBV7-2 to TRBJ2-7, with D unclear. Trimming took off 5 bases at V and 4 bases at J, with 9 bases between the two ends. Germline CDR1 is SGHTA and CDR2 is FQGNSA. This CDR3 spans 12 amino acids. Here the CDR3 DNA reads TGTGCCAGCAGCCCCTCGGGTTACGAGCAGTACTTC. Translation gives CASSPSGYEQYF.

The CDR3 protein is CASSYDRDTVYGYTF. The CDR3 DNA reads TGTGCCAGCAGCTATGACCGGGACACCGTCTATGGCTACACCTTC. The genes are TRBV7-8 and TRBJ1-2; possibly TRBD1 for D (6 bases). This CDR3 contains 15 residues. V lost 4 bases and J 4 bases, leaving 16 bases between the germline ends. CDR1 and CDR2 (germline): SGHVS, FQNEAQ.

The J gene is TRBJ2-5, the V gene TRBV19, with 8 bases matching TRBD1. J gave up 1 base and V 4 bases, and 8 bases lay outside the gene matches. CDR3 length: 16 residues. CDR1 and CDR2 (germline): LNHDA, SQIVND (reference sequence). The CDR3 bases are TGTGCCAGTAGTACCCACGGGACAGGCAGCCAAGAGACCCAGTACTTC. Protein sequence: CASSTHGTGSQETQYF. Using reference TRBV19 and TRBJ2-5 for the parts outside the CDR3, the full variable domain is DGGITQSPKYLFRKEGQNVTLSCEQNLNHDAMYWYRQDPGQGLRLIYYSQIVNDFQKGDIAEGYSVSREKKESFPLTVTSAQKNPTAFYLCASSTHGTGSQETQYFGPGTRLLVL.

The CDR3 coding sequence is TGTGCCATCAGTGGGGACACCATGAATGAAAAACTGTTTTTT. This codes for CAISGDTMNEKLFF. The chain combines TRBV10-3 with TRBJ1-4, with TRBD1 as a possible D gene (6 bases). V lost 4 bases and J 5 bases, leaving 11 bases between the germline ends. Germline CDR1 and CDR2: ENHRY and SYGVKD. There are 14 residues in the CDR3.

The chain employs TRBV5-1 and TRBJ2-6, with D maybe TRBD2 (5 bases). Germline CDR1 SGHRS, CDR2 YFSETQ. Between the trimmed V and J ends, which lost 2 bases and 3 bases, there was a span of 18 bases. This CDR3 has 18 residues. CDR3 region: CASSLELTPEGGANVLTF. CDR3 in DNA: TGCGCCAGCAGCTTAGAACTGACCCCTGAGGGTGGGGCCAACGTCCTGACTTTC.

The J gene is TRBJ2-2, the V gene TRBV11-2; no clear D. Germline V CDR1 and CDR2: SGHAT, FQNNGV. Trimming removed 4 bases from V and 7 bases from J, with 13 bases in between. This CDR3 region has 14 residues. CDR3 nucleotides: TGTGCCAGCAGCTCCCCCAGGATGGGCGGGGAGCTGTTTTTT. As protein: CASSSPRMGGELFF.

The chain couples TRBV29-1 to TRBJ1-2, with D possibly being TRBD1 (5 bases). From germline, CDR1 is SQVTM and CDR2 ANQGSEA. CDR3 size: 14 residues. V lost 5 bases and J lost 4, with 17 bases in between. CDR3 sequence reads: CSVRKQDMLYGYTF. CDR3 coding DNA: TGCAGCGTTCGCAAGCAGGACATGCTCTATGGCTACACCTTC.

CDR3 nucleotides: TGTGCCAGCAGTGGGCGGCACGGACGCAATCAGCCCCAGCATTTT. Translating gives CASSGRHGRNQPQHF. The chain recombines TRBV6-5 with TRBJ1-5, with no clear D. The CDR3 totals 15 residues. V lost 5 bases and J lost 2, with 13 bases in between. Per germline, CDR1 MNHEY and CDR2 SVGAGI.

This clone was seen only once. The CDR3 loop reads CAWTRRGNSPLHF. The CDR3 DNA is TGTGCCTGGACAAGGAGGGGGAATTCACCCCTCCACTTT. J is TRBJ1-6 and V is TRBV30; D might be TRBD1 (6 bases). From germline, CDR1 is GTSNPN and CDR2 SVGIG (reference sequence). Trimming left V 4 bases short and J 7 bases short, with 11 bases between. CDR3 size: 13 residues.

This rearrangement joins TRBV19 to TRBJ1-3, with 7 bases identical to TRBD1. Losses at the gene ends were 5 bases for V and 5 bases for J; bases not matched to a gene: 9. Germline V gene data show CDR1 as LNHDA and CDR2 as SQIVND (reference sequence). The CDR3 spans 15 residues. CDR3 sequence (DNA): TGTGCCAGTAGTTTCCGACAGGGAGTAAGAAACACCATATATTTT. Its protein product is CASSFRQGVRNTIYF.

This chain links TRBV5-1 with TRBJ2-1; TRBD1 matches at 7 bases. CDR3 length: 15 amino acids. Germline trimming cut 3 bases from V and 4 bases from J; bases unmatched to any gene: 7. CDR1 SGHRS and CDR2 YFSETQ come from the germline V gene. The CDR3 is CASSSRDRVYNEQFF. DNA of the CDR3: TGCGCCAGCAGCTCCCGGGACAGAGTGTACAATGAGCAGTTCTTC.

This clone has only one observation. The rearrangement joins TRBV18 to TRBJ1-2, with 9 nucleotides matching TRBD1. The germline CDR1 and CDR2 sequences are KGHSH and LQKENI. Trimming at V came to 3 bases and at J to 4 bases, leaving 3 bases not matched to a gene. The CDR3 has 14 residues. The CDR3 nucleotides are TGTGCCAGCTCACCTTTGACAGGGGGCTATGGCTACACCTTC. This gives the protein CASSPLTGGYGYTF.

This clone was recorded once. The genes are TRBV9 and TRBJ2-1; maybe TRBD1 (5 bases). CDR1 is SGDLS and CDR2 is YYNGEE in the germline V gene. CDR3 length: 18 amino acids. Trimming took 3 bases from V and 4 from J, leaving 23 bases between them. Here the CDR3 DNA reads TGTGCCAGCAGCGCCCAGGGCTTTGGCCCCTTTTTGTACAATGAGCAGTTCTTC. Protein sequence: CASSAQGFGPFLYNEQFF. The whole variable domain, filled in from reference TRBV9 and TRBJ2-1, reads DSGVTQTPKHLITATGQRVTLRCSPRSGDLSVYWYQQSLDQGLQFLIQYYNGEERAKGNILERFSAQQFPDLHSELNLSSLELGDSALYFCASSAQGFGPFLYNEQFFGPGTRLTVL.

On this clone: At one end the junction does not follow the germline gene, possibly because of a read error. CDR3 nucleotides: TGTGCCAGCAGCTTTAAAGCGAGGGCGAACCCCGGGGAGCTGTTTTTT. It specifies CASSFKARANPGELFF. The rearrangement links TRBV5-4 to TRBJ2-2, with D tentatively TRBD2 (5 bases). This CDR3 comprises 16 residues. Germline CDR1 reads SGHNT; CDR2 reads YYREEE (reference sequence).